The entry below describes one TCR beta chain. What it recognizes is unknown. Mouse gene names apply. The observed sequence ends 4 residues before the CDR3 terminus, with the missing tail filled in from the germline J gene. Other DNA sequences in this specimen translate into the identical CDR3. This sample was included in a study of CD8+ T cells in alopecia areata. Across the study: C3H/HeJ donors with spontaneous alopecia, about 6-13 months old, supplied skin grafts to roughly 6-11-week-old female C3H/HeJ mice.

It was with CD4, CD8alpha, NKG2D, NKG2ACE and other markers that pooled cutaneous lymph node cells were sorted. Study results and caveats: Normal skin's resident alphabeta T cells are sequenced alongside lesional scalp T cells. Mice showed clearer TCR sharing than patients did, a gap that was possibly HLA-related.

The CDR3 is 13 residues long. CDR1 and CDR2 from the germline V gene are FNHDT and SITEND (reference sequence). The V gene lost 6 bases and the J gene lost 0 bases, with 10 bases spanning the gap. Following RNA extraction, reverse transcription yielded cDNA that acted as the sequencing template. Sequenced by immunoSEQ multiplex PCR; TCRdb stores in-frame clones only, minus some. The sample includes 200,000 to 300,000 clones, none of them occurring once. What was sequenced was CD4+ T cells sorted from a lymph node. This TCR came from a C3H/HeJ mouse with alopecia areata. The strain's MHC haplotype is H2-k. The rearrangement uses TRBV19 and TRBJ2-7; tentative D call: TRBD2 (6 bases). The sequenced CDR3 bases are TGTGCCAGCAAGACTGGACCCTCCTAT. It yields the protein CASKTGPSY. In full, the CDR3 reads CASKTGPSYEQYF.